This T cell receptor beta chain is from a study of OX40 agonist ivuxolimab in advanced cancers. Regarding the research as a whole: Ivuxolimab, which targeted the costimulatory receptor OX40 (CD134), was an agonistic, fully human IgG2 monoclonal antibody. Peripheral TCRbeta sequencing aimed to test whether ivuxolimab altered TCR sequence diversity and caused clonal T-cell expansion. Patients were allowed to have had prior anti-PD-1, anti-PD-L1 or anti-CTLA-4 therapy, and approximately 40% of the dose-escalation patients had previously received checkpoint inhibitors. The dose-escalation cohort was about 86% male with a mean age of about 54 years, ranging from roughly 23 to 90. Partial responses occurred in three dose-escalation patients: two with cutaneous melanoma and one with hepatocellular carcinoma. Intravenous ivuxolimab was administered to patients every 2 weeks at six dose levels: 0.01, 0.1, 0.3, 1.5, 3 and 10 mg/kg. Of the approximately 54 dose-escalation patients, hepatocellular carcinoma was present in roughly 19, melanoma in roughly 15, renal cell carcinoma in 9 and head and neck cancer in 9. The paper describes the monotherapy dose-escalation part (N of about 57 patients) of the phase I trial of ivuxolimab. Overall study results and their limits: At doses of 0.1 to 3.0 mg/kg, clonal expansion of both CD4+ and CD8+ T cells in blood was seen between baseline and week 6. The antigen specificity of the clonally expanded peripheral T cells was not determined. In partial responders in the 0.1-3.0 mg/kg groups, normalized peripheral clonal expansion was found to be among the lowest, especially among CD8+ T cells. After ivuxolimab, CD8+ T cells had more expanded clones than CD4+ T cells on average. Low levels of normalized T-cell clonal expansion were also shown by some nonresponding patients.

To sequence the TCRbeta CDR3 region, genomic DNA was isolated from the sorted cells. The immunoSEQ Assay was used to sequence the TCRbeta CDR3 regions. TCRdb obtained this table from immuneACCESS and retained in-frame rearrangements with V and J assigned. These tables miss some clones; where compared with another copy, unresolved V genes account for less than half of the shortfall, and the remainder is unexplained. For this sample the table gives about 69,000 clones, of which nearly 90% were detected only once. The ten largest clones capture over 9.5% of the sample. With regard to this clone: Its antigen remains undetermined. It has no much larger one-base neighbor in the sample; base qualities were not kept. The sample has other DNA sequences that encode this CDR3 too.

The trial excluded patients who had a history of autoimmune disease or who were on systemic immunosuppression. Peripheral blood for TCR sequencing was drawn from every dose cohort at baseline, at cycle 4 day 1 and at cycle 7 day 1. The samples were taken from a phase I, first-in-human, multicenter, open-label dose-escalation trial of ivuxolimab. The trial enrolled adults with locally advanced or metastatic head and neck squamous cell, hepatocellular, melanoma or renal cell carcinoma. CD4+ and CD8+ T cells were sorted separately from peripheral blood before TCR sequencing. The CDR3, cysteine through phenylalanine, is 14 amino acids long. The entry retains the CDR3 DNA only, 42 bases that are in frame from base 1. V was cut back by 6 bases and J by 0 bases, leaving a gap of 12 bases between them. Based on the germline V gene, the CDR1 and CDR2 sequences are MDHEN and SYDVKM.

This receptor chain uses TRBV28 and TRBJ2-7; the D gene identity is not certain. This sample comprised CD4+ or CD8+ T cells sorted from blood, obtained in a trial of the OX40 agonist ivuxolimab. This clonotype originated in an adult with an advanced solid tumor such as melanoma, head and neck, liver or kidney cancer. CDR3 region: CASSPDWSSYEQYF. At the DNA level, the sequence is TGTGCCAGCAGCCCCGACTGGAGCTCCTACGAGCAGTACTTC.